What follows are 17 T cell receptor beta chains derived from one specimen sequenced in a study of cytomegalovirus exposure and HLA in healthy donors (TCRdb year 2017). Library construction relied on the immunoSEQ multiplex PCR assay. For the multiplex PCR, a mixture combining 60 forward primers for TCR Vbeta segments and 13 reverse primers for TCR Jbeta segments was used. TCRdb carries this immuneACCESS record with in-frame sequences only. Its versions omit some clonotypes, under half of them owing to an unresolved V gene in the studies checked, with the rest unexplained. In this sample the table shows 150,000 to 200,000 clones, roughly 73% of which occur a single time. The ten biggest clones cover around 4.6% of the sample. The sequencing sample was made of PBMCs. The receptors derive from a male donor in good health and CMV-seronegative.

The CDR3 region is CASSGTGDRYNEQFF. The CDR3 nucleotides are TGTGCCAGCAGCGGGACAGGGGACAGATACAATGAGCAGTTCTTC. This sequence joins TRBV9 and TRBJ2-1; 9 bases match TRBD1. Germline V gene sequence: CDR1 SGDLS, CDR2 YYNGEE. The CDR3 length is 15 residues. The junction had 5 bases not matched to a gene; V was cut back by 3 bases and J by 4 bases.

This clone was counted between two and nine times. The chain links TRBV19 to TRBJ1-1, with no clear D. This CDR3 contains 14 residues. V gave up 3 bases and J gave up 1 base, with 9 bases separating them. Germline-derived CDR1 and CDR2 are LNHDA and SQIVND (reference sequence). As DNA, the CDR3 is TGTGCCAGTAGTATGTACGGGAGGAACACTGAAGCTTTCTTT. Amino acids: CASSMYGRNTEAFF.

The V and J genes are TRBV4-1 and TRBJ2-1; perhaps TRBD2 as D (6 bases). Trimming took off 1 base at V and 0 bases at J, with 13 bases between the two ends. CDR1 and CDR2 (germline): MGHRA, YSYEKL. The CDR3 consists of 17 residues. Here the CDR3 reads CASSQALDGSSYNEQFF. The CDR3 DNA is TGCGCCAGCAGCCAAGCCCTAGACGGGAGCTCCTACAATGAGCAGTTCTTC.

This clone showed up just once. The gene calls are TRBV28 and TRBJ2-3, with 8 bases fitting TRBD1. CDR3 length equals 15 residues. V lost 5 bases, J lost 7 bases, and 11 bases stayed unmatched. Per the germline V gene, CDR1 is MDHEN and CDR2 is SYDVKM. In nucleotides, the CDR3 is TGTGCCAGCAGTCAGGAACAGGGGGACAGAAATACGCAGTATTTT. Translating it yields CASSQEQGDRNTQYF.

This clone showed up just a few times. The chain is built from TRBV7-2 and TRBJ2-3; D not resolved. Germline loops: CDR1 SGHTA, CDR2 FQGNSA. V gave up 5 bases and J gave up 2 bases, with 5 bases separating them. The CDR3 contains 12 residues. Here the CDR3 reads CASSHNTDTQYF. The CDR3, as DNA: TGTGCCAGCAGCCACAACACAGATACGCAGTATTTT. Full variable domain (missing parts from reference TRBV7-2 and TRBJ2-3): GAGVSQSPSNKVTEKGKDVELRCDPISGHTALYWYRQSLGQGLEFLIYFQGNSAPDKSGLPSDRFSAERTGGSVSTLTIQRTQQEDSAVYLCASSHNTDTQYFGPGTRLTVL.

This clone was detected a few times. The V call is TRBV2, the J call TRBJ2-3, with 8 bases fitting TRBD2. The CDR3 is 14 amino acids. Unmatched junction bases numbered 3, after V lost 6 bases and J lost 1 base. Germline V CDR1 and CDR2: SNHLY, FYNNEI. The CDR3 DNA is TGTGCCAGCAGACAACTAGCGGGCACAGATACGCAGTATTTT. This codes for CASRQLAGTDTQYF.

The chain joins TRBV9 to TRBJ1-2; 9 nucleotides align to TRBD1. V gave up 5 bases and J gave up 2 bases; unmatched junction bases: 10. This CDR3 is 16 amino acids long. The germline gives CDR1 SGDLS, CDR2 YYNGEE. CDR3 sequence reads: CASSSSTGGGNYGYTF. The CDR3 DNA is TGTGCCAGCAGTTCCTCGACAGGGGGAGGGAACTATGGCTACACCTTC.

The CDR3 sequence is CASSLIGSGGVSYNEQFF. CDR3 sequence (DNA): TGTGCCAGCAGCTTAATAGGAAGCGGGGGGGTCTCCTACAATGAGCAGTTCTTC. The chain recombines TRBV7-9 with TRBJ2-1; TRBD2 matches 10 bases. The CDR3 covers 18 residues. V lost 2 bases and J lost 0; bases outside the gene matches: 7. In germline, CDR1 is SEHNR, CDR2 FQNEAQ (reference sequence).

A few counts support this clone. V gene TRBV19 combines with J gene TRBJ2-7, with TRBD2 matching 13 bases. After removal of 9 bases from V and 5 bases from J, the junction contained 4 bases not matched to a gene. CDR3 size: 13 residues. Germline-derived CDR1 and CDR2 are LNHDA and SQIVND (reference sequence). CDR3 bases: TGTGCCAGCAGGACTAGCGGGAGTCACGAGCAGTACTTC. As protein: CASRTSGSHEQYF. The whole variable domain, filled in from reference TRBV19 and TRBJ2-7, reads DGGITQSPKYLFRKEGQNVTLSCEQNLNHDAMYWYRQDPGQGLRLIYYSQIVNDFQKGDIAEGYSVSREKKESFPLTVTSAQKNPTAFYLCASRTSGSHEQYFGPGTRLTVT.

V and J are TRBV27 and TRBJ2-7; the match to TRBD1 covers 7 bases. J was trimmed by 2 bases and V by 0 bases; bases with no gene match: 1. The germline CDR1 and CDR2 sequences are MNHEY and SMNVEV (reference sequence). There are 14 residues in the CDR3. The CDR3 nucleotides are TGTGCCAGCAGTTTATCCGGGACAGCCTACGAGCAGTACTTC. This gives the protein CASSLSGTAYEQYF.

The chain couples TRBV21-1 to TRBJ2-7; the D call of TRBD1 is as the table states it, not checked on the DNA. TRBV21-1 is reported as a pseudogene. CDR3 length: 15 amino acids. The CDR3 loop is CASSRTTGSSREQYF. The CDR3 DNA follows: TGTGCCAGCAGCAGAACGACAGGGAGCTCCCGAGAGCAGTACTTC.

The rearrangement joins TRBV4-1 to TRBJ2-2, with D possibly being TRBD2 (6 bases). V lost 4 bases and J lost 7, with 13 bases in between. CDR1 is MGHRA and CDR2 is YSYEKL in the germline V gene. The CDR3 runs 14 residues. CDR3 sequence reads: CASSRGGMSGELFF. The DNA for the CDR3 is TGCGCCAGCAGCCGGGGCGGGATGAGCGGGGAGCTGTTTTTT.

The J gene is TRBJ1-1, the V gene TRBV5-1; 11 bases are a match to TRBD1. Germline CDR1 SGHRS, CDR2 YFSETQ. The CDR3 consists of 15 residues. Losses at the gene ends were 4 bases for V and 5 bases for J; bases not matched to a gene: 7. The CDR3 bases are TGCGCCAGCAGCACCGGACAGGGGGCTTATACTGAAGCTTTCTTT. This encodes CASSTGQGAYTEAFF.

In DNA form, the CDR3 reads TGTGCCAGCAGCCGAACCGGGGGGGCCGTCAGCGAGCAGTACTTC. The encoded protein is CASSRTGGAVSEQYF. The V gene is TRBV7-9, the J gene TRBJ2-7, with 8 bases fitting TRBD2. This CDR3 contains 15 residues. V lost 5 bases to trimming and J lost 6 bases; unmatched junction nucleotides: 12. CDR1 and CDR2 from the germline V gene are SEHNR and FQNEAQ (reference sequence).

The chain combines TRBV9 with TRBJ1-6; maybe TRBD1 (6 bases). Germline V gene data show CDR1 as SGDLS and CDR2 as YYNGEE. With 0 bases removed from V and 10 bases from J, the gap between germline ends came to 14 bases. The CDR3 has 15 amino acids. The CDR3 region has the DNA TGTGCCAGCAGCGTAGGACAGGCCCTACCGTCACCCCTCCACTTT. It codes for CASSVGQALPSPLHF.

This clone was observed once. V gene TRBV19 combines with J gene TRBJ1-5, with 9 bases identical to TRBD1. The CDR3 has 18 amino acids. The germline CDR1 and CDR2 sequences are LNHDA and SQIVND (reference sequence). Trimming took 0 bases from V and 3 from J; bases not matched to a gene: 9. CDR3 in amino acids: CASSIDHRGQGPNQPQHF. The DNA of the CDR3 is TGTGCCAGTAGTATAGATCACCGGGGACAGGGCCCCAATCAGCCCCAGCATTTT. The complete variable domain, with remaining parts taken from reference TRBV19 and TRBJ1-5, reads DGGITQSPKYLFRKEGQNVTLSCEQNLNHDAMYWYRQDPGQGLRLIYYSQIVNDFQKGDIAEGYSVSREKKESFPLTVTSAQKNPTAFYLCASSIDHRGQGPNQPQHFGDGTRLSIL.

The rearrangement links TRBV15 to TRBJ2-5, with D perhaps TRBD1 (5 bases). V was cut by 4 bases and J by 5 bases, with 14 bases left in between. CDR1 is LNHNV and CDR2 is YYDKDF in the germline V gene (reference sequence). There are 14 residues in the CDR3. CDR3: CATSTWGTGETQYF. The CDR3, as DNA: TGTGCCACCAGCACCTGGGGCACTGGGGAGACCCAGTACTTC.